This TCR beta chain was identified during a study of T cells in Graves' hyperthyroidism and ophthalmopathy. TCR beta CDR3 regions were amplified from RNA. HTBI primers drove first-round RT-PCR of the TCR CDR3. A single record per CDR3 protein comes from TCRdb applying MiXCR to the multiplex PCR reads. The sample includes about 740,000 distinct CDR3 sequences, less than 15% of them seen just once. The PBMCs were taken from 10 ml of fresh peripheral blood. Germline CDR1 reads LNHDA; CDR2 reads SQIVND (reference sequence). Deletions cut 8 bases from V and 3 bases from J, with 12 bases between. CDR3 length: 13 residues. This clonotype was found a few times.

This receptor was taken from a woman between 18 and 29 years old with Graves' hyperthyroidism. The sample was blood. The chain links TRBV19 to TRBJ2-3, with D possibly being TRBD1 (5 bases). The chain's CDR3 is CASQTDLTDTQYF. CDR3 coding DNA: TGTGCCAGTCAGACAGACCTAACAGATACGCAGTATTTT.